A single sample gave rise to the 15 T cell receptor beta chains below, sequenced in a study of T cell repertoires in cytomegalovirus infection. TCRdb re-analysed the reads in MiXCR, keeping a single row per CDR3 protein. The sample has 150,000 to 200,000 distinct CDR3 sequences, 13% to 15% seen once. Sequencing was carried out using PBMCs. These receptors all come from a human donor in good health (CMV status not recorded). Some clones in this sample may be carry-over from other donors' samples.

The V and J genes are TRBV6-2 or TRBV6-3 and TRBJ2-2; D is unclear. CDR3 length equals 14 residues. V shed 0 bases and J shed 7 bases, with 9 bases lying between them. Germline V CDR1 and CDR2: MNHEY, SVGEGT. CDR3 protein: CASSYSISIGELFF. CDR3 bases: TGTGCCAGCAGTTACTCTATCAGTATCGGGGAGCTGTTTTTT.

V usage is TRBV20-1 and J usage is TRBJ2-2, with D perhaps TRBD2 (5 bases). The CDR3 totals 13 residues. CDR1 and CDR2 (germline): DFQATT, SNEGSKA (reference sequence). Trimming stripped 6 bases from V and 4 bases from J, with 12 bases between. This CDR3 is CSALRAGTGELFF. As DNA, the CDR3 is TGCAGTGCCCTCCGGGCGGGCACCGGGGAGCTGTTTTTT.

This clonotype was observed at least ten times. DNA for the CDR3: TGTGCCAGCAGCCCACGGACAGGGGGTGAAAAACTGTTTTTT. This encodes CASSPRTGGEKLFF. The V call is TRBV7-9, the J call TRBJ1-4, with 10 nucleotides matching TRBD1. The CDR3 length is 14 residues. From germline, CDR1 is SEHNR and CDR2 FQNEAQ (reference sequence). Losses at the gene ends were 5 bases for V and 7 bases for J; bases not matched to a gene: 4.

This clonotype was seen ten or more times. The chain's CDR3 is CSVEGRGVDRGAGGTEAFF. CDR3 bases: TGCAGCGTTGAAGGACGTGGGGTGGACAGAGGTGCCGGGGGCACTGAAGCTTTCTTT. The chain couples TRBV29-1 to TRBJ1-1; D might be TRBD1 (6 bases). From germline, CDR1 is SQVTM and CDR2 ANQGSEA. The CDR3 has 19 residues. V was trimmed by 1 base and J by 4 bases, leaving 28 bases between them.

The chain has TRBV30 and TRBJ1-1, with no clear D. Trimming stripped 2 bases from V and 1 base from J, with 8 bases between. CDR1 and CDR2 (germline): GTSNPN, SVGIG (reference sequence). This CDR3 contains 13 residues. The CDR3 protein is CAWSNSGNTEAFF. In DNA, the CDR3 is TGTGCCTGGAGTAACTCAGGGAACACTGAAGCTTTCTTT.

This chain uses TRBV20-1 with TRBJ1-5; TRBD1 agrees at 7 bases. The CDR3 is made up of 13 amino acids. Germline values: CDR1 DFQATT, CDR2 SNEGSKA (reference sequence). V lost 6 bases to trimming and J lost 2 bases; unmatched junction nucleotides: 4. CDR3 loop: CSALGQGNQPQHF. The CDR3 DNA follows: TGCAGTGCCTTAGGACAGGGCAATCAGCCCCAGCATTTT.

This clonotype showed up many times. The chain recombines TRBV7-2 with TRBJ2-5; no clear D gene. The CDR3 is 14 residues long. Germline lookup yields CDR1 SGHTA and CDR2 FQGNSA. Deletions cut 2 bases from V and 1 base from J, with 8 bases between. CDR3: CASSLSTLQETQYF. CDR3 coding DNA: TGTGCCAGCAGCTTATCGACACTCCAAGAGACCCAGTACTTC.

There are many counts of this clonotype. This rearrangement joins TRBV28 to TRBJ2-6; no firm D call. V gave up 6 bases and J gave up 2 bases, with 14 bases separating them. The CDR3 loop spans 16 amino acids. CDR1 is MDHEN, CDR2 SYDVKM, per germline. The CDR3 DNA is TGTGCCAGCAGACCCGGGCCGTCGCCTGGGGCCAACGTCCTGACTTTC. Translation: CASRPGPSPGANVLTF.

In this sample, this clonotype turned up many times. The CDR3 spells CASSYTLQGASYEQYF. CDR3 sequence (DNA): TGTGCCAGCAGTTACACACTGCAGGGGGCTTCCTACGAGCAGTACTTC. The chain joins TRBV6-5 to TRBJ2-7; TRBD1 matches 8 bases. The CDR3 runs to 16 residues. The ends lost 2 bases at V and 1 base at J; junction bases unmatched: 7. The germline V gene encodes CDR1 MNHEY and CDR2 SVGAGI.

This clonotype was recorded many times. V and J are TRBV7-2 and TRBJ2-7; D may be TRBD1 (6 bases). The CDR3 consists of 14 residues. V lost 3 bases to trimming and J lost 6 bases, with 15 bases between them. From germline, CDR1 is SGHTA and CDR2 FQGNSA. The CDR3 nucleotides are TGTGCCAGCAGCTTGGAACAGGGCCATCGCGAGCAGTACTTC. Protein product: CASSLEQGHREQYF.

This clonotype was observed many times. V and J are TRBV11-3 and TRBJ1-1; D perhaps matches TRBD1 (5 bases). The length of the CDR3 is 14 residues. Looked up from germline, CDR1 is SGHNT and CDR2 is YENEEA. V was pared by 0 bases and J by 8 bases, with 13 bases between. The CDR3 protein is CASSLEGDLGEAFF. Written as DNA, the CDR3 is TGTGCCAGCAGCTTAGAAGGGGACTTAGGGGAAGCTTTCTTT.

The chain employs TRBV19 and TRBJ1-1; the D gene is possibly TRBD1 (5 bases). CDR3 length: 15 amino acids. V gave up 11 bases and J gave up 3 bases, with 22 bases separating them. Germline-derived CDR1 and CDR2 are LNHDA and SQIVND (reference sequence). The DNA of the CDR3 is TGTGCCTCCTACATCAGGGTTAAACGTCACACTGAAGCTTTCTTT. This codes for CASYIRVKRHTEAFF.

This clonotype was picked up many times. The CDR3, as DNA: TGTGCCAGCAGCTTAGACGGGGGGAGTGACTATGAGCAGTTCTTC. Amino acid sequence: CASSLDGGSDYEQFF. V gene TRBV7-2 combines with J gene TRBJ2-1; 7 bases align to TRBD2. V dropped 1 base and J dropped 8; count of bases not matched to a gene: 8. CDR1 is SGHTA, CDR2 FQGNSA, per germline. The CDR3 contains 15 residues.

This clonotype was seen a handful of times. The chain recombines TRBV29-1 with TRBJ2-5, with D possibly being TRBD2 (6 bases). CDR1 and CDR2 from the germline V gene are SQVTM and ANQGSEA. The CDR3 has 12 residues. V was cut by 7 bases and J by 5 bases, with 14 bases left in between. In DNA form, the CDR3 reads TGCAGCGGGGGGGAGCGTGCGGAGACCCAGTACTTC. Protein product: CSGGERAETQYF.

This clonotype was observed a few times. The chain combines TRBV11-2 with TRBJ2-1; 11 bases align to TRBD2. The germline CDR1 and CDR2 sequences are SGHAT and FQNNGV. Germline trimming cut 5 bases from V and 5 bases from J; bases unmatched to any gene: 11. There are 17 residues in the CDR3. The CDR3: CASSPIAGTSGNNEQFF. In DNA, the CDR3 is TGTGCCAGCAGCCCAATAGCCGGGACTAGCGGAAACAATGAGCAGTTCTTC.